This entry is about one TCR beta chain. This sample was taken from a study of cytomegalovirus exposure and HLA in healthy donors. This PCR relied on a set of 60 Vbeta primers and 13 Jbeta primers. The method was immunoSEQ multiplex PCR; TCRdb's version includes in-frame clones alone and lacks a portion of them. The sample lists 90,000 to 120,000 clones, less than 80% occurring once. Trimming removed 4 bases from V and 2 bases from J, with 16 bases in between. The CDR3 consists of 15 residues. Germline CDR1 is SGHNT and CDR2 is YYREEE (reference sequence). The rearrangement joins TRBV5-4 to TRBJ2-7; maybe TRBD2 (5 bases). The source of this sequence is a man under 40 in good health and CMV-seropositive. The sample consisted of PBMCs. CDR3 sequence reads: CASSPADFGAYEQYF. The CDR3, as DNA: TGTGCCAGCAGCCCCGCGGACTTCGGGGCCTACGAGCAGTACTTC.